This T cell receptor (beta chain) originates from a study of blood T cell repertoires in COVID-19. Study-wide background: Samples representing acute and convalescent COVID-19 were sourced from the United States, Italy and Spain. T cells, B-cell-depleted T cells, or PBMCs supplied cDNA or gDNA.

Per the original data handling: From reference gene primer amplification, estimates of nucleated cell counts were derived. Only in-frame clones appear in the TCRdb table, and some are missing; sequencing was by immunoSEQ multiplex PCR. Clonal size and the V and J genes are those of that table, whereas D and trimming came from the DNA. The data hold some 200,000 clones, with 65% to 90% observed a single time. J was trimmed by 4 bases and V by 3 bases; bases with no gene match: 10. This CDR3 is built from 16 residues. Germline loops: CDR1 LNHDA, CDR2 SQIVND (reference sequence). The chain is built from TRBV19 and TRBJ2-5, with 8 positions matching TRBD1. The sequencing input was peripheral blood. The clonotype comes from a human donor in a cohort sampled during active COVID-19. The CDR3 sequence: CASSIYRGVTGETQYF. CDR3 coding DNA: TGTGCCAGTAGTATCTACAGGGGGGTCACTGGAGAGACCCAGTACTTC.